The 8 T cell receptor beta chains reported below all come from one sample, sequenced in a study of blood T cell repertoires in COVID-19. Assay: immunoSEQ multiplex PCR; the TCRdb copy retains only in-frame clones and omits some. The sample yields about 200,000 clones, more than 75% seen once. Input material: peripheral blood. All receptors derive from an elderly woman with acute or convalescent COVID-19.

The rearrangement links TRBV18 to TRBJ1-5; weak D call: TRBD1 (6 bases). V lost 0 bases and J 6 bases, leaving 24 bases between the germline ends. The length of the CDR3 is 19 residues. CDR1 and CDR2 (germline): KGHSH, LQKENI. The CDR3 DNA reads as TGTGCCAGCTCACCACCGGCGGGGAGGGAGACAGGATTAACTCAGCCCCAGCATTTT. Translated: CASSPPAGRETGLTQPQHF.

The CDR3 DNA is TGTGCCAGTAGTATAGAGAGTCCGCCGACCGGGGAGCTGTTTTTT. This codes for CASSIESPPTGELFF. The chain carries TRBV19 and TRBJ2-2; no clear D gene. The CDR3 loop spans 15 amino acids. Trimming took off 0 bases at V and 5 bases at J, with 10 bases between the two ends. Germline V gene sequence: CDR1 LNHDA, CDR2 SQIVND (reference sequence).

V usage is TRBV6-6 and J usage is TRBJ1-6; 9 positions agree with TRBD1. Germline-derived CDR1 and CDR2 are MNHNY and SVGAGI (reference sequence). CDR3 length: 14 amino acids. The V and J ends lost 7 bases and 5 bases, in that order; junction bases with no gene match: 3. CDR3 amino acids: CASNRDRDNSPLHF. CDR3 in DNA: TGTGCCAGCAACAGGGACAGGGATAATTCACCCCTCCACTTT.

The genes are TRBV6-2 or TRBV6-3 and TRBJ1-5; 8 bases are a match to TRBD1. Trimming at V came to 3 bases and at J to 6 bases, leaving 4 bases not matched to a gene. Germline V gene data show CDR1 as MNHEY and CDR2 as SVGEGT. CDR3 length equals 14 residues. In DNA form, the CDR3 reads TGTGCCAGCAGTTATCAGGGGGCATCTCAGCCCCAGCATTTT. This codes for CASSYQGASQPQHF.

In this sample, this clone turned up a few times. The DNA for the CDR3 is TGTGCCAGCAGCCCCCAAGTCAGGACCCAGTACTTC. It yields the protein CASSPQVRTQYF. The rearrangement uses TRBV7-8 and TRBJ2-5, with no clear D. Per germline, CDR1 SGHVS and CDR2 FQNEAQ. The ends were cut back, 5 bases at V and 7 bases at J, with 11 bases in the middle. CDR3 size: 12 residues.

The V call is TRBV7-9, the J call TRBJ1-5, with D unresolved. Germline CDR1 reads SEHNR; CDR2 reads FQNEAQ (reference sequence). Trimming pared 3 bases from V and 0 bases from J, leaving 6 bases between. CDR3 length: 14 residues. The CDR3 nucleotides read TGTGCCAGCAGCTTGGAGCATAGCAATCAGCCCCAGCATTTT. It encodes CASSLEHSNQPQHF. The whole variable domain, remainder taken from reference TRBV7-9 and TRBJ1-5, is DTGVSQNPRHKITKRGQNVTFRCDPISEHNRLYWYRQTLGQGPEFLTYFQNEAQLEKSRLLSDRFSAERPKGSFSTLEIQRTEQGDSAMYLCASSLEHSNQPQHFGDGTRLSIL.

This chain joins TRBV30 and TRBJ2-7; 10 nucleotides line up with TRBD1. The CDR3 spans 14 residues. The germline V gene has CDR1 GTSNPN and CDR2 SVGIG (reference sequence). V lost 4 bases, J lost 2 bases, and 5 bases stayed unmatched. DNA of the CDR3: TGTGCCTGGACCCGGGACAGGGGCGCCTACGAGCAGTACTTC. This codes for CAWTRDRGAYEQYF.

The gene calls are TRBV7-2 and TRBJ2-7, with 11 positions matching TRBD2. Germline lookup yields CDR1 SGHTA and CDR2 FQGNSA. With V trimmed by 1 base and J by 7 bases, 15 bases remained unmatched. The CDR3 is 18 residues long. CDR3 nucleotide sequence: TGTGCCAGCAGCTTAGTCTATTCGGTAGCGGGAGGGCCAAGGGAGCAGTACTTC. It translates to CASSLVYSVAGGPREQYF.